This T cell receptor beta chain is drawn from a study of cytomegalovirus exposure and HLA in healthy donors. Study overall: The early release's HLA-typed donors yielded approximately 85 million unique TCRs.

Donors were ostensibly healthy at sampling, although undocumented immune exposures were probable. Study-level points and caveats: A later analysis associated roughly 15,000 TCR beta sequences with HLA alleles at a 0.05 false discovery rate.

This CDR3 has 14 amino acids. Looked up from germline, CDR1 is MNHEY and CDR2 is SMNVEV (reference sequence). Trimming removed 6 bases at V and 5 bases at J, with 15 bases between. PCR amplification relied on 60 Vbeta primers (plus 13 Jbeta primers). Sequencing used immunoSEQ multiplex PCR; TCRdb keeps in-frame clones, though not all of them. The table records 150,000 to 200,000 clones, over 60% of them present only once. As to this clone: Antigen: not known.

The sequence derives from a woman between 25 and 40 years old in good health and CMV-seronegative. The rearrangement links TRBV27 to TRBJ2-3; weak D call: TRBD2 (6 bases). Sequenced input: PBMCs. The CDR3 loop is CASSRGTGGDTQYF. The CDR3, as DNA: TGTGCCAGCAGCCGGGGGACGGGCGGAGATACGCAGTATTTT.